This T cell receptor beta chain comes out of a study of graft-versus-host responses after intestinal transplantation. Generated by immunoSEQ multiplex PCR, the TCRdb table keeps only in-frame clones and is missing some. The sample records 25,000 to 35,000 clones, 87% being singletons. Germline CDR1 and CDR2: SGHRS and YFSETQ. The CDR3 covers 16 residues. Trimming took 0 bases from V and 1 from J, leaving 10 bases between them. The TCR was taken from a human patient who received an intestinal transplant, so some T cells may come from the graft donor. This chain connects TRBV5-1 to TRBJ2-2, with D unclear. The material was PBMCs, obtained about 460 days after intestinal transplantation. CDR3 loop: CASSLAFLLNTGELFF. The CDR3 region has the DNA TGCGCCAGCAGCTTGGCGTTTCTATTGAACACCGGGGAGCTGTTTTTT. The full variable domain, completed using reference TRBV5-1 and TRBJ2-2, is KAGVTQTPRYLIKTRGQQVTLSCSPISGHRSVSWYQQTPGQGLQFLFEYFSETQRNKGNFPGRFSGRQFSNSRSEMNVSTLELGDSALYLCASSLAFLLNTGELFFGEGSRLTVL.